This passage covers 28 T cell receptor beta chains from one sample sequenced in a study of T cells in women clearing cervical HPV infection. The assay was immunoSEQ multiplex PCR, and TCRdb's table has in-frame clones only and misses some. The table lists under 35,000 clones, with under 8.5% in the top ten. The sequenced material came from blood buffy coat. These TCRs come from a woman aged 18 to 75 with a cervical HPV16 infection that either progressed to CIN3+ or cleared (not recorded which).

The sequenced CDR3 bases are TGTGCCAGCAGCCAAGTCAATATGGCAGGGAGGAATTCACCC. Its translation: CASSQVNMAGRNSP. The CDR3 reads in full as CASSQVNMAGRNSPLHF. The V and J genes are TRBV4-2 and TRBJ1-6, with a possible D match to TRBD1 (5 bases). With the read ending 3 residues before the CDR3 end, the germline J gene is used to fill in that end. The CDR3 totals 17 residues. Trimming removed 1 base at V and 7 bases at J, with 17 bases between. Germline loops: CDR1 LGHNA, CDR2 YNFKEQ.

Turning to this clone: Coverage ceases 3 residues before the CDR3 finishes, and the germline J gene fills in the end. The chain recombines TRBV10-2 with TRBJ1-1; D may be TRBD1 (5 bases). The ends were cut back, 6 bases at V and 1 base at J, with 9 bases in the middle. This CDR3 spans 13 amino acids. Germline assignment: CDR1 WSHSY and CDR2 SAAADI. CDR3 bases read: TGCGCCAGCAGAGCAACAGGGAACACTGAA. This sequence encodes CASRATGNTE. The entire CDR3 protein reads CASRATGNTEAFF.

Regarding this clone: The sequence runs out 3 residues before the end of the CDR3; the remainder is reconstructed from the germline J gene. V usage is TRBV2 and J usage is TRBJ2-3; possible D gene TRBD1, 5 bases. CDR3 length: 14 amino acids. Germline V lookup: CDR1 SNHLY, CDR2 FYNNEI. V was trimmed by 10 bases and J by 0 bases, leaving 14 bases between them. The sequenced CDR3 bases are TGTGCCACTTCCAGACAGTCTAGCACAGATACG. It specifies CATSRQSSTDT. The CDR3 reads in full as CATSRQSSTDTQYF.

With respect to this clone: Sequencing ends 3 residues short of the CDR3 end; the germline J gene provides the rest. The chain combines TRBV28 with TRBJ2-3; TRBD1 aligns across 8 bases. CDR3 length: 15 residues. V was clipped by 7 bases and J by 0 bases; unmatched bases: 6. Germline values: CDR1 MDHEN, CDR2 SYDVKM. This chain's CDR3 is CASTANRGSTDTQYF. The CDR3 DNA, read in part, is TGTGCCAGCACCGCCAACAGGGGGAGCACAGATACG.

CDR3 protein: CASSPGTPDGEQFF. CDR3 bases read: TGTGCCAGTAGTCCCGGGACTCCCGACGGTGAG. The chain joins TRBV19 to TRBJ2-1; maybe TRBD2 (6 bases). The sequence runs out 3 residues before the end of the CDR3; the remainder is reconstructed from the germline J gene. Germline CDR1 and CDR2: LNHDA and SQIVND (reference sequence). The V end lost 5 bases, the J end lost 9 bases, and 17 bases lay between the germline ends. The CDR3 has 14 amino acids.

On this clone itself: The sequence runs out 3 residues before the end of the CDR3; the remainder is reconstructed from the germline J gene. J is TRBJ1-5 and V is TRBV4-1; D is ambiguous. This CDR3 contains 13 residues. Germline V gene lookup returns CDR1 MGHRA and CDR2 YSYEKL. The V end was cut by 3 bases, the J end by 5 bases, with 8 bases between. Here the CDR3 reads CASSHVQDQPQHF. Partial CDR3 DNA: TGCGCCAGCAGCCACGTCCAGGATCAGCCC.

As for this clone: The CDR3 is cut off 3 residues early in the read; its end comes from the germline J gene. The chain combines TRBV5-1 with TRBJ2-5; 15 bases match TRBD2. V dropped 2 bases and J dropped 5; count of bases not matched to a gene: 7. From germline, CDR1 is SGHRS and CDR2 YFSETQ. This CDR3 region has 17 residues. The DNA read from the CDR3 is TGCGCCAGCAGCTTAGGGACTAGCGGGGGGCAACGGGAGACC. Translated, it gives CASSLGTSGGQRET. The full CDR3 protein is CASSLGTSGGQRETQYF.

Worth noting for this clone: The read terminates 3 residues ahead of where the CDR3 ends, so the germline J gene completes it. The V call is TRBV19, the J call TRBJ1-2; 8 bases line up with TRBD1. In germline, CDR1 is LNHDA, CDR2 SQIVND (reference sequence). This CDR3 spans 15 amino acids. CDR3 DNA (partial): TGTGCCAGTGGGAGTCCAAAATACAGGGGGTTAAGC. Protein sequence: CASGSPKYRGLS. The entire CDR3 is CASGSPKYRGLSYTF.

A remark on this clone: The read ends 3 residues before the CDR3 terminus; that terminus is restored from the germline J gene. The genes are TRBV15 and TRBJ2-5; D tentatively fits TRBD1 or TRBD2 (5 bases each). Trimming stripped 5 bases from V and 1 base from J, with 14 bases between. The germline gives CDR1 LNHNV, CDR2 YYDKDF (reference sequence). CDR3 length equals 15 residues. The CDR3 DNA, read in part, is TGTGCCACCAGCTGGCCTTCGAGGGGCCAAGAGACC. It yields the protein CATSWPSRGQET. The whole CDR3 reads CATSWPSRGQETQYF.

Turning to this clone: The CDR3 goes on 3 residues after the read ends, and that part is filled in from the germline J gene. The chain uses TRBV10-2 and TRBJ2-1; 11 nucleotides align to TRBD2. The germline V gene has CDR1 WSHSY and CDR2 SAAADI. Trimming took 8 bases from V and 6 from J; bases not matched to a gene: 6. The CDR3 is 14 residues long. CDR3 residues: CASLTSGVTNEQFF. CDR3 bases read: TGCGCCAGCCTGACTAGCGGGGTCACCAATGAG.

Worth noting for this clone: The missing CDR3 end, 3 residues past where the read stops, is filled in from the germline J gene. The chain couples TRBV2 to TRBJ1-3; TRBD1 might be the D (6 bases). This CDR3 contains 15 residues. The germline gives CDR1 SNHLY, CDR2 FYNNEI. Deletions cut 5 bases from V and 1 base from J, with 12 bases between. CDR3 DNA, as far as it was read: TGTGCCAGCAGTCTCCGGGACAATTCTGGAAACACC. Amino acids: CASSLRDNSGNT. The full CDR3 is CASSLRDNSGNTIYF.

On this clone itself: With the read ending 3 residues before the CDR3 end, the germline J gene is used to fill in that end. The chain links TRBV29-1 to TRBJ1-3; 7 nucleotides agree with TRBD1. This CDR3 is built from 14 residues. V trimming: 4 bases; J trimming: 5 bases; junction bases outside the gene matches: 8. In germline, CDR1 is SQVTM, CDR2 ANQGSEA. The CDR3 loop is CSVGDPGQRNTIYF. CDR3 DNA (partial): TGCAGCGTTGGAGATCCGGGACAGAGAAACACC.

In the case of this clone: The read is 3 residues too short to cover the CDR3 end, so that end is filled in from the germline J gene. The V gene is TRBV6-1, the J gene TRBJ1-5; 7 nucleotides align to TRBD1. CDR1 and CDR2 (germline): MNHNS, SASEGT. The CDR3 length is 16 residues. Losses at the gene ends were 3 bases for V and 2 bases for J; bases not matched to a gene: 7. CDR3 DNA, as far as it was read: TGTGCCAGCAGTGATATGGCAGGGGGAGGCAATCAGCCC. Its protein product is CASSDMAGGGNQP. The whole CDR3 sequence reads CASSDMAGGGNQPQHF.

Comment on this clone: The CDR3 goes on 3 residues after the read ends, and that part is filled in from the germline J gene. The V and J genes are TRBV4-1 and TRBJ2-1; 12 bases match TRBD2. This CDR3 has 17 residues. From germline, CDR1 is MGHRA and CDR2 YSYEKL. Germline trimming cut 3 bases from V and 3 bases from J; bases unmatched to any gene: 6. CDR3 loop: CASSQGLAGYDYNEQFF. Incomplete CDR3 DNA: TGCGCCAGCAGCCAGGGACTAGCGGGTTATGACTACAATGAG.

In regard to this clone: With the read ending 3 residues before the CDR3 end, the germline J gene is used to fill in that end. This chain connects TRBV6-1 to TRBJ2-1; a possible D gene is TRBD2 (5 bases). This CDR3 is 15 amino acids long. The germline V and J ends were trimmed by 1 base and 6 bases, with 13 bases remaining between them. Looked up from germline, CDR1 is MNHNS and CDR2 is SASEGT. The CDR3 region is CASSEGPTSFNEQFF. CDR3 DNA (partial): TGTGCCAGCAGTGAAGGGCCAACTAGTTTCAATGAG.

Partial CDR3 DNA: TGTGCCAGAAGCTCTAGCCGGGACAGGGGGTTTAGTGAG. It yields the protein CARSSSRDRGFSE. The entire CDR3 sequence reads CARSSSRDRGFSEQFF. The V gene is TRBV5-3, the J gene TRBJ2-1; 11 bases align to TRBD1. Sequencing ends 3 residues short of the CDR3 end; the germline J gene provides the rest. TRBV5-3 counts as an open reading frame of uncertain function. With V trimmed by 3 bases and J by 9 bases, 11 bases remained unmatched. CDR3 size: 16 residues.

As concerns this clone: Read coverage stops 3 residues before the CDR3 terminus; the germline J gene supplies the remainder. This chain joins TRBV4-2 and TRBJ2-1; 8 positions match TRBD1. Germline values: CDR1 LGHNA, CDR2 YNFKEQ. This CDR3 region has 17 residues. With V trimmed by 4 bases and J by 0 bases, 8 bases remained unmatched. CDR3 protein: CASSRKGTGSSYNEQFF. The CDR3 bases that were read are TGTGCCAGCAGCCGGAAAGGGACAGGAAGCTCCTACAATGAG.

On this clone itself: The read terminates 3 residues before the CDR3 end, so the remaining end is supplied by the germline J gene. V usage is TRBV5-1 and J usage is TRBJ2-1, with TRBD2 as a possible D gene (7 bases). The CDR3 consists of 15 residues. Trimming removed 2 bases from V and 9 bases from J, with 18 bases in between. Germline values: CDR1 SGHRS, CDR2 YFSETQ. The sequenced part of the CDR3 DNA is TGCGCCAGCAGCTTCCTAGGGGGGGCGCTCCCTGAG. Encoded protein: CASSFLGGALPE. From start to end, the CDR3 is CASSFLGGALPEQFF.

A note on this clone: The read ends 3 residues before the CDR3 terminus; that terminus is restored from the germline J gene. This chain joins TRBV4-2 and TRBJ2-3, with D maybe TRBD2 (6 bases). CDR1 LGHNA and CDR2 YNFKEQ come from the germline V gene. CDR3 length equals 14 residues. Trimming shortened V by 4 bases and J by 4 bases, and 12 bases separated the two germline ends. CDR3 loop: CASSPAGRADTQYF. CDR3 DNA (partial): TGTGCCAGCAGCCCCGCGGGGCGAGCAGATACG.

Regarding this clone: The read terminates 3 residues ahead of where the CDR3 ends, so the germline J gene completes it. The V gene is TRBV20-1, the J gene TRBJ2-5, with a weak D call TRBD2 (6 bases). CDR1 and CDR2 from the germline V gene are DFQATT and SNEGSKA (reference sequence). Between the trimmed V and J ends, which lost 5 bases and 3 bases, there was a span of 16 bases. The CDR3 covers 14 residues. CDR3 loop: CSAALAHIKETQYF. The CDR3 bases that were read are TGCAGTGCTGCCCTAGCGCATATAAAAGAGACC.

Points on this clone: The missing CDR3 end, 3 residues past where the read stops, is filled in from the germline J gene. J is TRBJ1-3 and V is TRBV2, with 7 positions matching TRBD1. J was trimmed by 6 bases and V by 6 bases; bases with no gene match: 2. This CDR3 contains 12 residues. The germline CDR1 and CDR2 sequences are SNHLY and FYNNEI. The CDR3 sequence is CASSDRANTIYF. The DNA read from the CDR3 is TGTGCCAGCAGCGACAGGGCAAACACC.

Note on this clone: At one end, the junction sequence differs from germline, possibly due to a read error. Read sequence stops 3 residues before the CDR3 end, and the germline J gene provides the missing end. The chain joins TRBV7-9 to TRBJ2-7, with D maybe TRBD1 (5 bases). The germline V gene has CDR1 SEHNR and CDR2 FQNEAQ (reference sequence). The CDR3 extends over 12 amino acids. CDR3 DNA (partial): TGTTCCAGCAGCTTCGACAGCTACGAG. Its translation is CSSSFDSYE. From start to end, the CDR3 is CSSSFDSYEQYF.

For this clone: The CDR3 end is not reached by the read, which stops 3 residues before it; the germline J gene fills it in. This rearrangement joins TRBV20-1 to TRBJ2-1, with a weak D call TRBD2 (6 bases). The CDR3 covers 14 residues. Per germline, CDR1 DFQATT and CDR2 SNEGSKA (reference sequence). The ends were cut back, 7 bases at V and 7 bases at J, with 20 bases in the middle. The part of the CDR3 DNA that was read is TGCAGTGGGGTGGACTACACTACCGGTAATGAG. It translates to CSGVDYTTGNE. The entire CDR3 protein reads CSGVDYTTGNEQFF.

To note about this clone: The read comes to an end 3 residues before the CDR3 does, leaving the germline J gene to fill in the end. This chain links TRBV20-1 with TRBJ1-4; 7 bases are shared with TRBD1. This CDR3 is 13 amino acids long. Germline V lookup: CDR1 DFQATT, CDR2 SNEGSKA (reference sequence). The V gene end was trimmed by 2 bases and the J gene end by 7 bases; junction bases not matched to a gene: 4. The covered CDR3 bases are TGCAGTGCTAGAAAATCAGGGGGTGAAAAA. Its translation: CSARKSGGEK. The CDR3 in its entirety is CSARKSGGEKLFF.

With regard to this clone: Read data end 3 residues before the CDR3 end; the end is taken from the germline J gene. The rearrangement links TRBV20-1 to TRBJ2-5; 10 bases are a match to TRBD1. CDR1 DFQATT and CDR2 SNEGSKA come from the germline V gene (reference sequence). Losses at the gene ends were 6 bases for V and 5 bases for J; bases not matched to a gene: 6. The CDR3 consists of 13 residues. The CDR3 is CSAPTGGVETQYF. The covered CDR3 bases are TGCAGTGCCCCGACAGGGGGCGTCGAGACC.

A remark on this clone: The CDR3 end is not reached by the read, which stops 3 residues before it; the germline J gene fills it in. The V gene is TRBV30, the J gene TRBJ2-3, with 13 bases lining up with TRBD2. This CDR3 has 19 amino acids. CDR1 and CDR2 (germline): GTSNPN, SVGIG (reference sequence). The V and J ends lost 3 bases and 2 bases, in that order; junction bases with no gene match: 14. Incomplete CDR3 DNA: TGTGCCTGGAGCCTGACTAGCGGGGGGCCACTGCAACCCACAGATACG. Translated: CAWSLTSGGPLQPTDT. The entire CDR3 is CAWSLTSGGPLQPTDTQYF.

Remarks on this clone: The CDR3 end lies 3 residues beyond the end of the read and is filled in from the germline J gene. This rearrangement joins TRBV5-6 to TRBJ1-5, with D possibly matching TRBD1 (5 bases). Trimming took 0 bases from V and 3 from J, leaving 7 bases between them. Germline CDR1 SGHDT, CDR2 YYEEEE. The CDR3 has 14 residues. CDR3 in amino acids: CASSLGQTNQPQHF. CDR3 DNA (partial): TGTGCCAGCAGCTTGGGACAGACCAATCAGCCC.

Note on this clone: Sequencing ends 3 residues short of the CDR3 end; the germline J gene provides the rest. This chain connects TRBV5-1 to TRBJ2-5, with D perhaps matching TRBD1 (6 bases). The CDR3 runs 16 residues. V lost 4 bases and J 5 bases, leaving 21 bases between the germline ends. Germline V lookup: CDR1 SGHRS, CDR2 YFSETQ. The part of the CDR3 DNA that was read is TGCGCCAGCAGCGAGGTGGGGTTGGGGGCGGAGGAGACC. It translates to CASSEVGLGAEET. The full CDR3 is CASSEVGLGAEETQYF.